The 13 T cell receptor beta chains below come from one sample, sequenced in a study of a mutant IDH1 vaccine in newly diagnosed glioma. Antigens for these TCRs are unknown. The assay was immunoSEQ multiplex PCR, and TCRdb's table has in-frame clones only and misses some. The sample yields over 45,000 clones, less than 80% seen once. Sample time point: week 47, end of study. With topical imiquimod, each dose of the vaccine consisted of 300 ug of mutant IDH1 20-mer peptide. This specimen was PBMCs, taken from a glioma patient whose treatment included an IDH1 peptide vaccine. The receptor source for this set is a man aged 50 or older with glioma.

The rearrangement joins TRBV19 to TRBJ1-1; D is perhaps TRBD1 (5 bases). The CDR3 totals 14 residues. Trimming pared 7 bases from V and 0 bases from J, leaving 12 bases between. CDR1 is LNHDA and CDR2 is SQIVND in the germline V gene (reference sequence). Here the CDR3 reads CASTLGGVNTEAFF. Here the CDR3 DNA reads TGTGCCAGTACCCTCGGAGGGGTGAACACTGAAGCTTTCTTT.

This chain connects TRBV30 to TRBJ2-7; a possible D gene is TRBD1 (5 bases). Germline CDR1 GTSNPN, CDR2 SVGIG (reference sequence). CDR3 length: 12 residues. Between the trimmed V and J ends, which lost 5 bases and 3 bases, there was a span of 11 bases. CDR3 DNA: TGTGCCTGGCACAGGCTAAACTACGAGCAGTACTTC. Its protein is CAWHRLNYEQYF.

The chain carries TRBV6-5 and TRBJ2-7, with D tentatively TRBD1 (6 bases). Germline V lookup: CDR1 MNHEY, CDR2 SVGAGI. Trimming removed 7 bases at V and 0 bases at J, with 13 bases between. This CDR3 is 14 amino acids long. CDR3 loop: CASTDRSGSYEQYF. The DNA for the CDR3 is TGTGCCAGCACCGACAGGTCCGGCTCCTACGAGCAGTACTTC.

The chain is built from TRBV28 and TRBJ1-2, with D possibly matching TRBD1 (5 bases). This CDR3 is 12 amino acids long. The V gene's germline CDR1 is MDHEN and CDR2 SYDVKM. V lost 7 bases and J 3 bases, leaving 9 bases between the germline ends. CDR3: CASTGTYYGYTF. The CDR3 DNA reads as TGTGCCAGCACCGGGACGTACTATGGCTACACCTTC.

This clone appeared once. The chain carries TRBV14 and TRBJ2-7; D possibly matches TRBD1 or TRBD2 (5 bases each). CDR3 length: 14 residues. Trimming took off 6 bases at V and 6 bases at J, with 18 bases between the two ends. The germline gives CDR1 SGHDN, CDR2 FVKESK. The CDR3 spells CASSVGTVKGEQYF. In DNA, the CDR3 is TGTGCCAGCAGTGTTGGGACGGTAAAGGGCGAGCAGTACTTC.

CDR3 region: CASSLAQRGDADYEQYF. As DNA, the CDR3 is TGTGCCAGCAGCTTAGCGCAAAGGGGGGACGCAGACTACGAGCAGTACTTC. This chain uses TRBV7-6 with TRBJ2-7, with D possibly called TRBD1 or TRBD2 (6 bases each). The germline gives CDR1 SGHVS, CDR2 FNYEAQ. This CDR3 region has 17 residues. Trimming took 0 bases from V and 3 from J, leaving 18 bases between them.

The rearrangement uses TRBV29-1 and TRBJ1-1; the D gene is possibly TRBD1 (6 bases). The CDR3 spans 14 residues. Trimming cost V 6 bases and J 1 base, with 15 bases left between them. Germline V CDR1 and CDR2: SQVTM, ANQGSEA. The CDR3 nucleotides are TGCAGCGTCCTTGGGACACCTAAGAACACTGAAGCTTTCTTT. Its protein product is CSVLGTPKNTEAFF.

The chain carries TRBV7-9 and TRBJ1-1, with D unclear. This CDR3 has 15 residues. The germline V and J ends were trimmed by 5 bases and 6 bases, with 19 bases remaining between them. Germline V gene sequence: CDR1 SEHNR, CDR2 FQNEAQ (reference sequence). CDR3 nucleotides: TGTGCCAGCAGCCTTTCTCCGGGAAGGCTCGCTGAAGCTTTCTTT. Translated: CASSLSPGRLAEAFF.

The CDR3 loop is CAWSTPTAYEQYF. CDR3 DNA sequence: TGTGCCTGGAGTACACCTACAGCCTACGAGCAGTACTTC. The chain combines TRBV30 with TRBJ2-7; no clear D. The germline V gene encodes CDR1 GTSNPN and CDR2 SVGIG (reference sequence). Trimming left V 2 bases short and J 2 bases short, with 10 bases between. The CDR3 has 13 residues.

The rearrangement links TRBV28 to TRBJ1-1; perhaps TRBD1 as D (6 bases). Germline CDR1 MDHEN, CDR2 SYDVKM. V was shortened by 4 bases and J by 1 base, with 16 bases between the two germline ends. This CDR3 contains 16 residues. The CDR3 nucleotides read TGTGCCAGCAGTTCCACTCCAGGGGTGTCGAACACTGAAGCTTTCTTT. Amino acid sequence: CASSSTPGVSNTEAFF.

A single count supports this clone. The chain couples TRBV21-1 to TRBJ1-5; no DNA check was done on the table's D call, TRBD1. TRBV21-1 is termed a pseudogene. CDR3 length: 16 residues. CDR3 nucleotides: TGTGCCAGCAGCAACCGCCAGGGACAGGGTAAACAGCCCCAGCATTTT. Translated, it gives CASSNRQGQGKQPQHF.

This clone occurred once. The rearrangement joins TRBV6-1 to TRBJ2-3; D might be TRBD1 (6 bases). The germline gives CDR1 MNHNS, CDR2 SASEGT. The ends were cut back, 2 bases at V and 3 bases at J, with 9 bases in the middle. The CDR3 extends over 14 amino acids. The CDR3 region is CASSERQGTDTQYF. For the CDR3, the DNA is TGTGCCAGCAGTGAACGGCAGGGGACAGATACGCAGTATTTT.

The chain recombines TRBV23-1 with TRBJ1-5, with a tentative D call TRBD1 (6 bases). TRBV23-1 has ORF status, its function being uncertain. The CDR3 runs 15 residues. Trimming removed 4 bases at V and 1 base at J, with 11 bases between. In DNA, the CDR3 is TGCGCCAGCAGTCTCCCAGGGGACAGCAATCAGCCCCAGCATTTT. Encoded protein: CASSLPGDSNQPQHF.